Following are 5 T cell receptor beta chains from one sample sequenced in a study of human T cells and chemical hapten exposure. TCRdb re-analysed the RACE reads in MiXCR, keeping a single row per CDR3 protein. The sample shows 49,000 or so distinct CDR3 sequences, about 4.5% of them seen only once. Time point in this sample: healthy volunteer bleed at 2 weeks. Extraction of total RNA was performed on unfractionated whole blood. Material: whole blood. The receptors were sampled from a human donor in good health. Some clones in this sample may be carry-over from other donors' samples.

This clonotype was counted many times. This sequence joins TRBV20-1 and TRBJ1-6; no definite D call. V was shortened by 4 bases and J by 6 bases, with 10 bases between the two germline ends. The CDR3 contains 13 residues. CDR1 DFQATT and CDR2 SNEGSKA come from the germline V gene (reference sequence). The CDR3 DNA reads TGCAGTGCTATTGCCCCGGTTAATTCACCCCTCCACTTT. It translates to CSAIAPVNSPLHF.

The genes are TRBV5-4 and TRBJ1-6, with TRBD1 as a possible D gene (5 bases). Trimming took off 0 bases at V and 7 bases at J, with 14 bases between the two ends. CDR1 and CDR2 (germline): SGHNT, YYREEE (reference sequence). The CDR3 is made up of 16 amino acids. CDR3 DNA sequence: TGTGCCAGCAGCTTGGTGGCCGGGACCGGGAATTCACCCCTCCACTTT. Protein: CASSLVAGTGNSPLHF.

The V and J genes are TRBV20-1 and TRBJ2-6; 7 positions agree with TRBD1. Trimming at V came to 6 bases and at J to 5 bases, leaving 10 bases not matched to a gene. Germline V CDR1 and CDR2: DFQATT, SNEGSKA (reference sequence). This CDR3 is built from 15 residues. The CDR3 bases are TGCAGTGCGGAGACAGGGAGCATCCGGGCCAACGTCCTGACTTTC. It translates to CSAETGSIRANVLTF.

Ten or more counts support this clonotype. The chain links TRBV10-2 to TRBJ2-3; D is unresolved. Germline V lookup: CDR1 WSHSY, CDR2 SAAADI. V lost 6 bases and J lost 1, with 5 bases in between. This CDR3 comprises 12 residues. CDR3 nucleotides: TGCGCCAGCAGGGACGGCACAGATACGCAGTATTTT. Its protein product is CASRDGTDTQYF.

By its share, this clonotype is medium-sized. The rearrangement joins TRBV29-1 to TRBJ1-2; 7 bases line up with TRBD1. V was pared by 5 bases and J by 4 bases, with 10 bases of the junction left unmatched. The CDR3 has 14 amino acids. Germline V gene data show CDR1 as SQVTM and CDR2 as ANQGSEA. This chain's CDR3 is CSVFREGQLYGYTF. The CDR3 region has the DNA TGCAGCGTTTTTCGGGAGGGACAGCTCTATGGCTACACCTTC.